This is a list of T cell receptor beta chains from one sample in a study of blood T cell repertoires in COVID-19. Profiling relied on immunoSEQ multiplex PCR, and the TCRdb table lists in-frame clones only, not all of them. The repertoire has around 400,000 clones, over 80% of them found once; the top ten carry roughly 5.1%. Sequencing was performed on PBMCs or T cells enriched from blood (not recorded which). The source is a woman aged 50 to 65 who had recovered from COVID-19. Both conserved end residues are trimmed from each CDR3. A D gene is named only where the DNA matches it firmly.

13 | TRBD1 | TRBJ2-3 | TRBV5-1 | ASSYRGPDTDTQY
13 | TRBD1 | TRBJ2-1 | TRBV3-1/TRBV3-2 | ASSYRDSGYNEQF
14 | TRBD2 | TRBJ2-7 | TRBV4-1 | ASSQVSGGSLMEQY
12 | . | TRBJ1-2 | TRBV19 | ASSISSGVYGYT
13 | TRBD1 | TRBJ2-7 | TRBV6-5 | ASRLGTGITYEQY
14 | . | TRBJ1-2 | TRBV7-9 | ASSLGWVGSNYGYT
16 | TRBD1 | TRBJ1-2 | TRBV19 | ASSTHGTGGTGNYGYT
11 | . | TRBJ1-1 | TRBV27 | ASSPWGRTEAF
13 | . | TRBJ2-1 | TRBV7-2 | ASRGSRTTYNEQF
11 | . | TRBJ1-5 | TRBV19 | ASSINNNQPQH
14 | . | TRBJ2-3 | TRBV7-6 | ASSRHGGRSTDTQY
11 | . | TRBJ1-2 | TRBV2 | ASAQGLNYGYT
13 | . | TRBJ2-5 | TRBV5-1 | ASSLNPEPQETQY
12 | . | TRBJ1-6 | TRBV6-6 | ASRTGGPNSPLH
14 | . | TRBJ1-1 | TRBV6-5 | ASSYSSRGKGTEAF
11 | . | TRBJ2-3 | TRBV18 | ASSRDNTDTQY
13 | TRBD1 | TRBJ1-4 | TRBV30 | AWSARTGYNEKLF
14 | TRBD1 | TRBJ1-5 | TRBV6-6 | ASSPTGTGKIQPQH
12 | . | TRBJ1-1 | TRBV27 | ASSRREKNTEAF
8 | . | TRBJ1-1 | TRBV12-3/TRBV12-4 | ASNTVEAF
14 | TRBD1 | TRBJ1-2 | TRBV9 | ASSVDNGQGLYGYT
12 | . | TRBJ1-2 | TRBV4-3 | ASSQARTNSGYT
14 | . | TRBJ2-7 | TRBV3-1/TRBV3-2 | ASSQDHLANRYEQY
15 | . | TRBJ1-6 | TRBV18 | ASSPKGTSSYNSPLH
13 | . | TRBJ2-7 | TRBV11-3 | ASSFSQGSSYEQY
13 | TRBD1 | TRBJ2-2 | TRBV27 | ASRPRRQGAGELF
13 | . | TRBJ2-7 | TRBV5-4 | ASSPGARGTYEQY
11 | . | TRBJ1-1 | TRBV7-8 | ASRPGEPTEAF
13 | . | TRBJ2-7 | TRBV25-1 | ASSEFSTGRNEQY
15 | . | TRBJ2-7 | TRBV3-1/TRBV3-2 | ASSQGTAWRVYYEQY
12 | . | TRBJ1-2 | TRBV7-3 | ASSLGGVSYGYT
16 | . | TRBJ1-4 | TRBV21-1 | ASSKLRIVGGGNEKLF
12 | . | TRBJ1-3 | TRBV30 | AWSPVASGNTIY
13 | . | TRBJ1-2 | TRBV6-5 | ASSQSGLANYGYT
14 | . | TRBJ1-2 | TRBV11-2 | ASTTSQGLGLGGYT
14 | TRBD2 | TRBJ2-1 | TRBV9 | ASSGLAGAAPNEQF
13 | . | TRBJ2-1 | TRBV6-2/TRBV6-3 | ASSYSGGRRAEQF
14 | . | TRBJ2-3 | TRBV5-1 | ASSLVTPGGTDTQY
13 | TRBD2 | TRBJ2-7 | TRBV3-1/TRBV3-2 | ASSVSGGGVNEQY
10 | . | TRBJ1-5 | TRBV25-1 | ASREGNQPQH
11 | . | TRBJ1-5 | TRBV30 | AWSNGVGQPQH
13 | . | TRBJ1-2 | TRBV6-4 | ASSPFGAENYGYT
13 | . | TRBJ2-2 | TRBV19 | ASSTTGTTTGELF
13 | TRBD1 | TRBJ1-2 | TRBV6-5 | ASSRSGTGNYGYT
11 | TRBD1 | TRBJ1-1 | TRBV5-1 | ASSFTGGAEAF
12 | . | TRBJ2-2 | TRBV30 | AWRPGLETGELF
12 | . | TRBJ2-7 | TRBV18 | ASSAGQHSYEQY
14 | TRBD2 | TRBJ2-5 | TRBV15 | ATSRDRSGRTETQY
16 | TRBD2 | TRBJ2-1 | TRBV7-6 | ASSLGTSGINRYNEQF
14 | . | TRBJ2-1 | TRBV5-4 | ASSPGGYRTNNEQF
11 | TRBD1 | TRBJ1-2 | TRBV7-2 | ASSIRTGDGYT
12 | . | TRBJ2-5 | TRBV18 | ASSPRQVQETQY
12 | TRBD2 | TRBJ2-1 | TRBV7-3 | ASSLAGEYYEQF